This T cell receptor beta chain appears in the sequencing data of a study of T cells in Graves' hyperthyroidism and ophthalmopathy. Overall study results and limits: Blood also showed most of the thyroid clonotypes that were expanded above 0.001.

There are many counts of this clonotype. The antigen is not known. Among the patients, aged 18 to 65, hyperthyroidism was newly diagnosed and had lasted under 2 months. Amplification yielded TCR beta CDR3 regions, with RNA transcripts as the source. First-round RT-PCR of the TCR CDR3 relied on the HTBI primer set. MiXCR was run by TCRdb on the multiplex PCR reads, yielding one entry per CDR3 protein. This sample has over 300,000 distinct CDR3 sequences, with approximately 15% found just once. Sequencing was done on a sample of blood. The receptor comes from a woman in her sixties with Graves' hyperthyroidism.

The CDR3 DNA reads TGTGCCAGCAGCTTAGGACTAGCCCACGAGCAGTACTTC. It translates to CASSLGLAHEQYF. The chain is built from TRBV11-2 and TRBJ2-7; 7 nucleotides agree with TRBD2. Germline CDR1 and CDR2: SGHAT and FQNNGV. The CDR3 is 13 residues long. After removal of 1 base from V and 5 bases from J, the junction contained 2 bases not matched to a gene. The variable domain in full, completed from reference TRBV11-2 and TRBJ2-7, reads EAGVAQSPRYKIIEKRQSVAFWCNPISGHATLYWYQQILGQGPKLLIQFQNNGVVDDSQLPKDRFSAERLKGVDSTLKIQPAKLEDSAVYLCASSLGLAHEQYFGPGTRLTVT.